This TCR beta chain came from a study of CD4+ T cells in melanoma. V dropped 0 bases and J dropped 2 bases, with 8 bases sitting between them. The CDR3 runs 15 residues. Germline V gene sequence: CDR1 LNHNV, CDR2 YYDKDF (reference sequence). Libraries were prepared by immunoSEQ multiplex PCR; TCRdb keeps only in-frame clonotypes and omits some of them. The data contain 140,000 or so clones, around 90% of them singletons. The chain links TRBV15 to TRBJ1-5; D uncertain. The clonotype comes from a human donor with melanoma. The CDR3 DNA sequence: TGTGCCACCAGCAGAGATCTAGCCGGCAATCAGCCCCAGCATTTT. The encoded protein is CATSRDLAGNQPQHF.